Listed below are T cell receptor beta chains from one sample, sequenced in a study of PD-1 blockade in classical Hodgkin lymphoma. The table came from immunoSEQ multiplex PCR; TCRdb's copy has only in-frame clones and leaves some out. The sample includes some 48,000 clones, 80% of them seen just once. Specimen: peripheral blood mononuclear cells (PBMCs), collected before the fourth cycle of nivolumab. The origin of the receptors is a human donor with classical Hodgkin lymphoma. Both conserved end residues are part of each CDR3. Fields, in order: D gene, J gene, V gene, clone size, CDR3 protein, CDR3 DNA. A D gene is named only where the DNA matches it firmly. Clone size appears in some rows only: once, few, many, or a class for an expanded clone.

D gene: -; J gene: TRBJ2-7; V gene: TRBV7-6; clone size: few; CDR3 protein: CASSLTQGGLADYEQYF; CDR3 DNA: TGTGCCAGCAGCTTGACTCAGGGGGGGTTGGCAGACTACGAGCAGTACTTC
D gene: -; J gene: TRBJ2-5; V gene: TRBV7-2; clone size: -; CDR3 protein: CASSPDRGETQYF; CDR3 DNA: TGTGCCAGCAGCCCGGACAGAGGAGAGACCCAGTACTTC
D gene: TRBD1; J gene: TRBJ1-5; V gene: TRBV30; clone size: few; CDR3 protein: CAWSRDRVTGNQPQHF; CDR3 DNA: TGTGCCTGGAGCCGAGACAGGGTAACTGGCAATCAGCCCCAGCATTTT
D gene: -; J gene: TRBJ1-1; V gene: TRBV5-1; clone size: -; CDR3 protein: CASSLGRGSVEAFF; CDR3 DNA: TGCGCCAGCAGCTTGGGAAGGGGATCGGTTGAAGCTTTCTTT
D gene: -; J gene: TRBJ1-4; V gene: TRBV6-5; clone size: -; CDR3 protein: CASSLLDEKLFF; CDR3 DNA: TGTGCCAGCAGTCTGCTGGATGAAAAACTGTTTTTT
D gene: -; J gene: TRBJ2-1; V gene: TRBV6-1; clone size: -; CDR3 protein: CASSERVERPYYNEQFF; CDR3 DNA: TGTGCCAGCAGTGAAAGGGTCGAGCGGCCGTACTACAATGAGCAGTTCTTC
D gene: -; J gene: TRBJ1-1; V gene: TRBV13; clone size: -; CDR3 protein: CASSLMGGTEAFF; CDR3 DNA: TGTGCCAGCAGCCTAATGGGGGGCACTGAAGCTTTCTTT
D gene: -; J gene: TRBJ1-1; V gene: TRBV2; clone size: -; CDR3 protein: CASSEAQAFF; CDR3 DNA: TGTGCCAGCAGTGAAGCACAAGCTTTCTTT
D gene: -; J gene: TRBJ1-6; V gene: TRBV4-2; clone size: once; CDR3 protein: CASSQVGGPGGDSPLHF; CDR3 DNA: TGTGCCAGCAGCCAAGTCGGTGGCCCGGGAGGGGATTCACCCCTCCACTTT
D gene: -; J gene: TRBJ1-2; V gene: TRBV7-9; clone size: few; CDR3 protein: CASSPRDGRSYTF; CDR3 DNA: TGTGCCAGCAGCCCCCGGGACGGACGAAGCTACACCTTC
D gene: -; J gene: TRBJ2-7; V gene: TRBV2; clone size: -; CDR3 protein: CATTVGEEQYF; CDR3 DNA: TGTGCCACCACAGTAGGTGAAGAGCAGTACTTC
D gene: -; J gene: TRBJ1-1; V gene: TRBV7-6; clone size: -; CDR3 protein: CASSLTAQMNTEAFF; CDR3 DNA: TGTGCCAGCAGCTTAACAGCCCAAATGAACACTGAAGCTTTCTTT
D gene: TRBD1; J gene: TRBJ1-3; V gene: TRBV5-1; clone size: -; CDR3 protein: CASSLESRGSGNTIYF; CDR3 DNA: TGCGCCAGCAGCTTGGAAAGCAGGGGGTCTGGAAACACCATATATTTT
D gene: -; J gene: TRBJ1-1; V gene: TRBV10-2; clone size: -; CDR3 protein: CASSAGGVNTEAFF; CDR3 DNA: TGCGCCAGCAGTGCCGGGGGCGTGAACACTGAAGCTTTCTTT
D gene: -; J gene: TRBJ1-5; V gene: TRBV9; clone size: -; CDR3 protein: CASSVEGKVGQPQHF; CDR3 DNA: TGTGCCAGCAGCGTAGAAGGGAAGGTAGGGCAGCCCCAGCATTTT
D gene: -; J gene: TRBJ1-5; V gene: TRBV30; clone size: many; CDR3 protein: CAWSVLGHQPQHF; CDR3 DNA: TGTGCCTGGAGTGTATTGGGACATCAGCCCCAGCATTTT
D gene: -; J gene: TRBJ1-1; V gene: TRBV19; clone size: few; CDR3 protein: CASSKDGRAAGWWTEAFF; CDR3 DNA: TGTGCCAGTAGTAAGGACGGCAGGGCGGCGGGGTGGTGGACTGAAGCTTTCTTT
D gene: -; J gene: TRBJ1-4; V gene: TRBV29-1; clone size: -; CDR3 protein: CSVETGNEKLFF; CDR3 DNA: TGCAGCGTTGAAACAGGGAATGAAAAACTGTTTTTT
D gene: TRBD1; J gene: TRBJ2-7; V gene: TRBV28; clone size: -; CDR3 protein: CASSLVSGTGNRREQYF; CDR3 DNA: TGTGCCAGCAGTTTAGTGTCTGGGACAGGGAATCGTCGGGAGCAGTACTTC
D gene: TRBD1; J gene: TRBJ1-1; V gene: TRBV10-2; clone size: -; CDR3 protein: CASSDPRTGWKTEAFF; CDR3 DNA: TGCGCCAGCAGTGATCCGAGGACAGGGTGGAAAACTGAAGCTTTCTTT
D gene: -; J gene: TRBJ1-2; V gene: TRBV7-2; clone size: -; CDR3 protein: CASSLSAHSGYTF; CDR3 DNA: TGTGCCAGCAGCTTATCGGCACATAGTGGCTACACCTTC
D gene: -; J gene: TRBJ1-1; V gene: TRBV5-1; clone size: -; CDR3 protein: CASSQVGVMNTEAFF; CDR3 DNA: TGCGCCAGCAGCCAAGTAGGGGTCATGAACACTGAAGCTTTCTTT
D gene: TRBD2; J gene: TRBJ2-1; V gene: TRBV2; clone size: -; CDR3 protein: CASSWGGVAYNEQFF; CDR3 DNA: TGTGCCAGCAGTTGGGGGGGGGTAGCCTACAATGAGCAGTTCTTC
D gene: TRBD1; J gene: TRBJ2-5; V gene: TRBV5-6; clone size: -; CDR3 protein: CASSTRQGALGETQYF; CDR3 DNA: TGTGCCAGCAGCACAAGACAGGGGGCATTAGGAGAGACCCAGTACTTC
D gene: -; J gene: TRBJ1-5; V gene: TRBV7-2; clone size: -; CDR3 protein: CASSLYFGVPNQPQHF; CDR3 DNA: TGTGCCAGCAGCTTATACTTCGGGGTACCCAATCAGCCCCAGCATTTT
D gene: -; J gene: TRBJ2-2; V gene: TRBV30; clone size: -; CDR3 protein: CAWSVRLPKTGELFF; CDR3 DNA: TGTGCCTGGAGTGTACGACTACCGAAAACCGGGGAGCTGTTTTTT
D gene: TRBD1; J gene: TRBJ2-7; V gene: TRBV5-5; clone size: -; CDR3 protein: CASSLGTGRYEQYF; CDR3 DNA: TGTGCCAGCAGCTTGGGGACAGGGCGGTACGAGCAGTACTTC
D gene: TRBD2; J gene: TRBJ2-1; V gene: TRBV6-1; clone size: -; CDR3 protein: CASSALAGAPRDGHEQFF; CDR3 DNA: TGTGCCAGCAGTGCCCTAGCGGGAGCTCCACGGGATGGTCATGAGCAGTTCTTC
D gene: -; J gene: TRBJ2-7; V gene: TRBV6-6; clone size: -; CDR3 protein: CASSYSLGQLYEQYF; CDR3 DNA: TGTGCCAGCAGTTACTCTTTAGGACAGCTCTACGAGCAGTACTTC